Listed below are T cell receptor beta chains from one sample, sequenced in a study of CD8+ T cells in alopecia areata. Measured with immunoSEQ multiplex PCR; TCRdb has only the in-frame clones, and not every one. The sample carries roughly 210,000 clones, less than 50% recorded once. Sequencing was performed on CD4+ T cells sorted from blood, taken at approximately week 36, from a patient treated with tofacitinib. Source of these receptors: a human donor with alopecia areata. CDR3s include the opening cysteine and the closing phenylalanine or tryptophan. The D gene is left open where the match is weak. Only some rows state a clone size, as once, few, many or a class for expanded clones.

v_call: TRBV30
j_call: TRBJ2-5
d_call: NA
clone_size: NA
cdr3_nt: TGTGCCTGGAGCCGGATGGCGGTCCAAGAGACCCAGTACTTC
cdr3_aa: CAWSRMAVQETQYF

v_call: TRBV6-5
j_call: TRBJ1-2
d_call: NA
clone_size: NA
cdr3_nt: TGTGCCAGCAGTTACTCGGACGGACAGAGGTACACCTTC
cdr3_aa: CASSYSDGQRYTF

v_call: TRBV7-2
j_call: TRBJ1-1
d_call: NA
clone_size: few
cdr3_nt: TGTGCCAGCAGCTACGCGCCGGCAGACACTGAAGCTTTCTTT
cdr3_aa: CASSYAPADTEAFF

v_call: TRBV19
j_call: TRBJ2-7
d_call: NA
clone_size: NA
cdr3_nt: TGTGCCGGTGAAAACGTGTTCGAGCAGTACTTC
cdr3_aa: CAGENVFEQYF

v_call: TRBV10-3
j_call: TRBJ2-3
d_call: NA
clone_size: NA
cdr3_nt: TGTGCCATCAGTGGAGGAGCAGATACGCAGTATTTT
cdr3_aa: CAISGGADTQYF

v_call: TRBV7-9
j_call: TRBJ2-1
d_call: NA
clone_size: NA
cdr3_nt: TGTGCCAGCGGCTCAGGGGACTCCTACAATGAGCAGTTCTTC
cdr3_aa: CASGSGDSYNEQFF

v_call: TRBV6-5
j_call: TRBJ2-3
d_call: NA
clone_size: few
cdr3_nt: TGTGCCAGTGTATGGGCGGGCACAGATACGCAGTATTTT
cdr3_aa: CASVWAGTDTQYF

v_call: TRBV2
j_call: TRBJ2-7
d_call: NA
clone_size: NA
cdr3_nt: TGTGCCAGCAGTTCAGACTCCTACGAGCAGTACTTC
cdr3_aa: CASSSDSYEQYF

v_call: TRBV2
j_call: TRBJ1-1
d_call: NA
clone_size: NA
cdr3_nt: TGTGCCAGCAGTGACAGCAACACTGAAGCTTTCTTT
cdr3_aa: CASSDSNTEAFF

v_call: TRBV9
j_call: TRBJ2-7
d_call: NA
clone_size: few
cdr3_nt: TGTGCCAGCAGCGTAGTCCCCATAGCCAGGGTCCACGAGCAGTACTTC
cdr3_aa: CASSVVPIARVHEQYF

v_call: TRBV7-8
j_call: TRBJ1-2
d_call: NA
clone_size: NA
cdr3_nt: TGTGCCAGCAGCTTAACCCCTCAGGGTGGTGGCTACACCTTC
cdr3_aa: CASSLTPQGGGYTF

v_call: TRBV18
j_call: TRBJ2-6
d_call: NA
clone_size: NA
cdr3_nt: TGTGCCAGCTCACTGTACGGCGGTGCAGGGGCCAACGTCCTGACTTTC
cdr3_aa: CASSLYGGAGANVLTF

v_call: TRBV30
j_call: TRBJ2-5
d_call: NA
clone_size: few
cdr3_nt: TGTGCCTGGACCAGCGCCGAGACCCAGTACTTC
cdr3_aa: CAWTSAETQYF

v_call: TRBV29-1
j_call: TRBJ2-3
d_call: NA
clone_size: few
cdr3_nt: TGCAGCGTTGCCGGGACACCCGCCGGGACAGATACGCAGTATTTT
cdr3_aa: CSVAGTPAGTDTQYF

v_call: TRBV7-2
j_call: TRBJ1-1
d_call: NA
clone_size: NA
cdr3_nt: TGTGCCAGCAGCCTGACAAGTGACAGGAACACTGAAGCTTTCTTT
cdr3_aa: CASSLTSDRNTEAFF

v_call: TRBV9
j_call: TRBJ1-4
d_call: NA
clone_size: few
cdr3_nt: TGTGCCAGCAGCGCAGACGCGGGGGCTGGGGATGAAAAACTGTTTTTT
cdr3_aa: CASSADAGAGDEKLFF

v_call: TRBV29-1
j_call: TRBJ2-5
d_call: NA
clone_size: few
cdr3_nt: TGCAGCGTTGGAGGGCTCGGAGAGACCCAGTACTTC
cdr3_aa: CSVGGLGETQYF

v_call: TRBV7-2
j_call: TRBJ2-5
d_call: NA
clone_size: NA
cdr3_nt: TGTGCCAGCAGCTTAGGTTCGCCGGGAGAGACCCAGTACTTC
cdr3_aa: CASSLGSPGETQYF

v_call: TRBV9
j_call: TRBJ2-1
d_call: TRBD2
clone_size: NA
cdr3_nt: TGTGCCAGCAGCTTGGGACTAGCGGGAGGATACAATGAGCAGTTCTTC
cdr3_aa: CASSLGLAGGYNEQFF

v_call: TRBV19
j_call: TRBJ2-4
d_call: NA
clone_size: few
cdr3_nt: TGTGCCAGTAGTAAGGGCGTACTAGCCAAAAACATTCAGTACTTC
cdr3_aa: CASSKGVLAKNIQYF

v_call: TRBV5-1
j_call: TRBJ1-1
d_call: NA
clone_size: once
cdr3_nt: TGCGCCAGCAGCTTGTGGGCGATGAACACTGAAGCTTTCTTT
cdr3_aa: CASSLWAMNTEAFF

v_call: TRBV2
j_call: TRBJ1-1
d_call: NA
clone_size: few
cdr3_nt: TGTGCCGGTTCAGCCCCAGGGAACACTGAAGCTTTCTTT
cdr3_aa: CAGSAPGNTEAFF

v_call: TRBV9
j_call: TRBJ2-1
d_call: TRBD1
clone_size: few
cdr3_nt: TGTGCCAGCAGCGGGGACAGGGGCGGGTCCTACAATGAGCAGTTCTTC
cdr3_aa: CASSGDRGGSYNEQFF

v_call: TRBV29-1
j_call: TRBJ1-3
d_call: NA
clone_size: NA
cdr3_nt: TGCAGCGTTGGACAGTTGGGAAACACCATATATTTT
cdr3_aa: CSVGQLGNTIYF

v_call: TRBV2
j_call: TRBJ2-7
d_call: NA
clone_size: few
cdr3_nt: TGTGCCAGCAGTGAACAGCGGACCGAGCAGTACTTC
cdr3_aa: CASSEQRTEQYF

v_call: TRBV5-1
j_call: TRBJ2-4
d_call: NA
clone_size: NA
cdr3_nt: TGCGCCAGCAGCGAGAATCCTCATTTAGCCAAAAACATTCAGTACTTC
cdr3_aa: CASSENPHLAKNIQYF

v_call: TRBV30
j_call: TRBJ1-5
d_call: TRBD1
clone_size: NA
cdr3_nt: TGTGCCTGGAGTGTGACAGGGGGCAATCAGCCCCAGCATTTT
cdr3_aa: CAWSVTGGNQPQHF